A selection of T cell receptor beta chains follows, all from one sample in a study of cytomegalovirus exposure and HLA in healthy donors. The protocol was immunoSEQ multiplex PCR, while the TCRdb copy is restricted to in-frame clones and leaves out a portion. The sample includes about 150,000 clones, roughly 65% of them seen just once. The source material was PBMCs. These receptors all stem from a man aged 55 to 70 in good health and CMV-seronegative. CDR3s include the opening cysteine and the closing phenylalanine or tryptophan. D genes are given only for firm matches. Clone size, where shown, is once, few, many, or a class for clones that have expanded.

TRBD1	TRBV29-1	NA	TRBJ2-7	TGCAGCGTCCCGGGACAGGGACTCCGCGAGCAGTACTTC	CSVPGQGLREQYF
NA	TRBV4-1	few	TRBJ1-5	TGCGCCAGCAGCCAAGATCCAGGGGCTACCGATCAGCCCCAGCATTTT	CASSQDPGATDQPQHF
TRBD1	TRBV18	NA	TRBJ2-7	TGTGCCAGCTCACCAGGACAGGCGAGCTCCTACGAGCAGTACTTC	CASSPGQASSYEQYF
NA	TRBV19	few	TRBJ2-5	TGTGCCAGTAGTAGAAGGACAGCCCAAGAGACCCAGTACTTC	CASSRRTAQETQYF
TRBD1	TRBV27	few	TRBJ1-5	TGTGCCAGCAGTTTATTAAGGCCGGGACAGGGTCGGAGCAATCAGCCCCAGCATTTT	CASSLLRPGQGRSNQPQHF
NA	TRBV5-4	NA	TRBJ2-3	TGTGCCAGCAGCTTGGGAGGGAGGAGCTCAGATACGCAGTATTTT	CASSLGGRSSDTQYF
NA	TRBV7-9	NA	TRBJ1-2	TGTGCCAGCAGCTTAGGAAAACAGGGCTACAACTATGGCTACACCTTC	CASSLGKQGYNYGYTF
NA	TRBV2	NA	TRBJ1-3	TGTGCCAGCAGTCCAACGGTTTCCCTCTCTGGAAACACCATATATTTT	CASSPTVSLSGNTIYF
NA	TRBV10-1	few	TRBJ1-6	TGCGCCAGCAGTGAGGGGACACCAAATTCACCCCTCCACTTT	CASSEGTPNSPLHF
TRBD1	TRBV7-6	NA	TRBJ1-4	TGTGCCAGCAGCGGGGGACAGGGATCTAATGAAAAACTGTTTTTT	CASSGGQGSNEKLFF
TRBD2	TRBV19	NA	TRBJ2-1	TGTGCCAGTAGTATACGCGGGACTAGCGGGGGCTCCTACAATGAGCAGTTCTTC	CASSIRGTSGGSYNEQFF
NA	TRBV5-4	NA	TRBJ2-2	TGTGCCAGCAGTAGGGGGGGGACCGGGGAGCTGTTTTTT	CASSRGGTGELFF
NA	TRBV5-1	NA	TRBJ1-5	TGCGCCAGCAGCTTGGACGGATTACCGGGGATCCAGCATTTT	CASSLDGLPGIQHF
TRBD2	TRBV29-1	NA	TRBJ2-5	TGCAGCGCCGGACTAGTTCTGGAGACCCAGTACTTC	CSAGLVLETQYF
NA	TRBV5-4	NA	TRBJ2-7	TGTGCCAGCAGCCCTGACCCCGGACTAAGCGAGCAGTACTTC	CASSPDPGLSEQYF
TRBD2	TRBV4-1	NA	TRBJ2-2	TGCGCCAGCAGCCAAGAACTAGCGGGAGCCAACACCGGGGAGCTGTTTTTT	CASSQELAGANTGELFF
TRBD1	TRBV5-1	NA	TRBJ2-7	TGCGCCACCGGGACAGGGAACTACGAGCAGTACTTC	CATGTGNYEQYF
TRBD2	TRBV11-3	NA	TRBJ2-1	TGTGCCAGCAGCTCCCGACTAGCGGGAGCGGATGAGCAGTTCTTC	CASSSRLAGADEQFF
NA	TRBV4-3	NA	TRBJ1-2	TGCGCCAGCAGCCAAGAGGAGGGTGGGTGGTATGGCTACACCTTC	CASSQEEGGWYGYTF
TRBD1	TRBV11-2	NA	TRBJ2-2	TGTGCCAGCAGTCCGACAGGGTTCAACACCGGGGAGCTGTTTTTT	CASSPTGFNTGELFF
NA	TRBV19	NA	TRBJ2-7	TGTGCCAGTAGCCCTTTTCTAGATACCTACGAGCAGTACTTC	CASSPFLDTYEQYF
NA	TRBV19	NA	TRBJ2-2	TGTGCCAGTAGTATAGGTTCCAGAACCGGGGAGCTGTTTTTT	CASSIGSRTGELFF
TRBD2	TRBV27	NA	TRBJ2-1	TGTGCCAGCAGTCACGGACTAGCGGGAGTGACTGCCTACAATGAGCAGTTCTTC	CASSHGLAGVTAYNEQFF